This T cell receptor (beta chain) was obtained from a study of T-cell memory formation after mild COVID-19. The CDR3 has 17 residues. V lost 5 bases and J lost 2; bases outside the gene matches: 12. Germline V lookup: CDR1 SSHAT, CDR2 FNYEAQ (reference sequence). TCRdb fed the 5' RACE reads into MiXCR, producing one record per CDR3 protein. The table records around 320,000 distinct CDR3 sequences, roughly an eighth of them present only once. The chain joins TRBV7-7 to TRBJ2-3, with 8 bases matching TRBD2. The clonotype originates from a young man who had mild COVID-19 (a few samples of this study predate the infection). Cell type and time point are not known. Sequencing used PBMCs or a T cell subset sorted from them (not recorded which). Here the CDR3 DNA reads TGTGCCAGCAGCCCTAGGCCCCTAGCGGGTGCCACAGATACGCAGTATTTT. Protein sequence: CASSPRPLAGATDTQYF.